This T cell receptor beta chain comes out of a study of blood T cells in healthy people across ages (dated by TCRdb to between 2014 and 2017). In terms of the full investigation: In model experiments, template switching captured roughly one uniquely barcoded TCR beta cDNA molecule for every two T cells. The donors were divided into four age groups: young (average about 15 years), middle-aged (under 40), aged (approximately 59) and long-lived (approximately 74). Age-related changes in TCR beta repertoire diversity were measured in the study by deep sequencing normalized with unique cDNA molecular identifiers. Using the same blood draw, the study looked at two additional independent replicas of 1 million unique cDNA reads for two donors, one aged 18 to 30 and the other aged 80 or older. To avoid experimental bias, donors of different ages were spread randomly across the sequencing lanes.

Donors were about 36 systemically healthy Caucasian individuals from Russia aged about 6 to 100 years. Each donor gave approximately 9.3 milliliters of peripheral blood, collected into EDTA-treated Vacutainer tubes. Ficoll-Paque density-gradient centrifugation was used to isolate PBMCs, with at least 7 million obtained per sample. Trizol reagent was used to extract total RNA from PBMCs, with at least 5.5 micrograms per sample. The percentages of naive CD45RAhigh/CD27high T cells were determined by flow cytometry on a PBMC aliquot from every donor. The library was produced with 5' RACE. Instrument on record: Illumina HiSeq 2500. A second PCR of roughly 7 to 11 cycles was performed with a sample-barcoded 5' primer and a J-beta primer mix. A unique molecular identifier was introduced onto each TCR beta cDNA molecule by a template-switch 5' adaptor carrying 12 random nucleotides. Each sample yielded at least 2.5 million CDR3-containing paired-end reads. All of the RNA was converted into first-strand cDNA using the Mint cDNA synthesis kit, with a TRBC-specific oligonucleotide serving as the primer. Following uracil-DNA glycosylase treatment, a first 18-cycle PCR with universal primers M1SS and BC2_uni_R was performed on all cDNA. As for the authors' bioinformatics: For normalization, 1 million high-quality reads were randomly selected from each sample, with every read carrying a distinct molecular identifier. Reads sharing molecular identifiers were discarded rather than binned into consensus sequences. MiTCR, run with a Q25 quality threshold and the strictest error-elimination algorithm, handled CDR3 identification, clonotype clustering and error correction. A nonparametric unseen species model with Euler transformation was used to estimate lower-bound total TCR beta diversity. The public reads were reprocessed in TCRdb via fastp at Q25 and MiXCR, keeping in-frame beta chains. All rows with the same CDR3 protein become a single entry with the most common DNA and genes. The V and J calls come from TCRdb's annotation, not from the publication. Within this sample are more than 800,000 distinct CDR3 sequences, with more than 40% of them counted one time only. Approximately 17% of the sample comes from the top ten.

Beyond this particular receptor, the publication reports: The percentage of naive T cells measured by flow cytometry correlated strongly with observed TCR beta diversity. Since profiling was done on bulk unsorted PBMCs, naive and antigen-experienced compartments could not be conclusively compared. Compared with the aged group, the long-lived group had more naive CD4+ T cells, fewer expanded clones and increased TCR diversity, a pattern suggesting age selection. Donor CMV infection status was unknown, potentially confounding age-related changes in expanded clonotypes. Observed TCR beta diversity per million T cells fell roughly linearly with age, and a significant reduction was already apparent by age about 36. Total diversity estimates from one million sequenced T cells were considered lower bounds and underestimates.

On this clonotype: Its antigen remains unidentified. Base qualities are not recorded, but no much larger clone differs from it by a single base.

V is cut by 7 bases and J by 5 bases, and the space between the germline ends is 18 bases. CDR1 and CDR2 were assigned from the germline V gene as SNHLY and FYNNEI. CDR3 length: 14 amino acids, cysteine to phenylalanine. Only the CDR3 portion is preserved as DNA: 42 bases, with reading frame beginning at the first base. Material for sequencing was blood. The receptor's source is a woman aged 55-69 years in good health. The receptor chain draws on TRBV2 and TRBJ2-7; TRBD2 is possibly the D segment (6 matching bases). The CDR3 region reads CASMPAGSLHEQYF. The nucleotides are TGTGCCAGCATGCCCGCGGGGTCGCTCCACGAGCAGTACTTC.